This T cell receptor beta chain was found in a study of blood T cells in healthy people across ages. Germline CDR1 and CDR2: ENHRY and SYGVKD. The length of the CDR3 is 16 residues. Trimming took 2 bases from V and 6 from J, leaving 20 bases between them. A second PCR, run for about 7 to 12 cycles, used a sample-barcoded 5' primer plus a J-beta primer mix. Each CDR3 protein is one row after TCRdb ran MiXCR on the 5' RACE reads. This table holds about 1.4 million distinct CDR3 sequences, approximately 60% found once. Material for sequencing was blood. The TCR comes from a man between 18 and 29 years old in good health. The chain is built from TRBV10-3 and TRBJ2-7; D unclear. This chain's CDR3 is CAISEPVGSASGEQYF. Here the CDR3 DNA reads TGTGCCATCAGTGAGCCTGTGGGATCCGCTTCCGGCGAGCAGTACTTC.